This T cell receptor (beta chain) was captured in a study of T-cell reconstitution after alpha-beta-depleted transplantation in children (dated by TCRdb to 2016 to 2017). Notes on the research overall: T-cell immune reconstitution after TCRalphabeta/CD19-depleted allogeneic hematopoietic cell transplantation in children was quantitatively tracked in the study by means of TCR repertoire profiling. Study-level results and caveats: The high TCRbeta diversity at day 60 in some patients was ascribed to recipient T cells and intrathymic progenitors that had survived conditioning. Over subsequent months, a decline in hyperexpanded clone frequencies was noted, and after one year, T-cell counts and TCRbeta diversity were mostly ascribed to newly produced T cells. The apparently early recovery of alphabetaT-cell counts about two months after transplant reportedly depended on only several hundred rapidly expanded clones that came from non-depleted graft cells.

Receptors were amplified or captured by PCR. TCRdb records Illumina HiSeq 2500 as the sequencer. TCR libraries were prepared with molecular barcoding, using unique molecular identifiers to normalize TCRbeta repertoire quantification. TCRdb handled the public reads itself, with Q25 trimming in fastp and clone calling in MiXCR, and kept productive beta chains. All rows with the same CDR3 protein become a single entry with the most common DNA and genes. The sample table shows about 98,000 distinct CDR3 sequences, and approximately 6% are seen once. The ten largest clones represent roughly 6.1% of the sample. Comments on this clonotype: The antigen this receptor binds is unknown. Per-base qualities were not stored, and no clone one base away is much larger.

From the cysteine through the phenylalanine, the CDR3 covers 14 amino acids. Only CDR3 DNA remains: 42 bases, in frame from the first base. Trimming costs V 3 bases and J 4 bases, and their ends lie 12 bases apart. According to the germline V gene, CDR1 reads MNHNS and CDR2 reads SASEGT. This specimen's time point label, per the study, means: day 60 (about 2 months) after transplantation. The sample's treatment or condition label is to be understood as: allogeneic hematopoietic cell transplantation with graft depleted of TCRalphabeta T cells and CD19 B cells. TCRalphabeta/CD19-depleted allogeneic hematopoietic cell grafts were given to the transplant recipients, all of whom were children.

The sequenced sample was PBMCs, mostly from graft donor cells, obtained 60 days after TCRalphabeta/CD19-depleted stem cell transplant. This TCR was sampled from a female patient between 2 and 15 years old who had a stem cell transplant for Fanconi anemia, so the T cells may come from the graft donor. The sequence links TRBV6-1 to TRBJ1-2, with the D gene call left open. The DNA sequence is TGTGCCAGCAGTGAGGCAGGAAGCGTCTATGGCTACACCTTC. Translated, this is CASSEAGSVYGYTF.